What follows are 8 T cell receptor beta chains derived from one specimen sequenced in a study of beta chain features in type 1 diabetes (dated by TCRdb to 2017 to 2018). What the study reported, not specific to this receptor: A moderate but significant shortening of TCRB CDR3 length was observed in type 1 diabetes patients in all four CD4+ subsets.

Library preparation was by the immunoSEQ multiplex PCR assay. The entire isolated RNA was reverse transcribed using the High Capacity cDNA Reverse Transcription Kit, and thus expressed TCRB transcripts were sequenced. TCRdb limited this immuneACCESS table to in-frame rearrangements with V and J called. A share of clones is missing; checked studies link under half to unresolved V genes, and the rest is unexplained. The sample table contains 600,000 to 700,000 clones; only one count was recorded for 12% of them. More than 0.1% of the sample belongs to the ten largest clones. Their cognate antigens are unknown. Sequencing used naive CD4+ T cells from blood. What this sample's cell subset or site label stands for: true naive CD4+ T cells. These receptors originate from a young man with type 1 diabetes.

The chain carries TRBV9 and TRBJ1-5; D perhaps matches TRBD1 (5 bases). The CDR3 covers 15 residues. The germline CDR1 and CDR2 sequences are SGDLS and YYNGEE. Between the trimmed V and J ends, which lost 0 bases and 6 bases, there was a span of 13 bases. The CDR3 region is CASSVGGDGGQPQHF. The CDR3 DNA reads TGTGCCAGCAGCGTAGGCGGAGATGGGGGTCAGCCCCAGCATTTT.

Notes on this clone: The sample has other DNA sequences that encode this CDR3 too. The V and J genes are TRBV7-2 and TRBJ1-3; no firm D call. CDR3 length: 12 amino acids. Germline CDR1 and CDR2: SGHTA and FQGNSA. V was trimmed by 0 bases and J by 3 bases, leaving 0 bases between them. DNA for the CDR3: TGTGCCAGCAGCTTAGCTGGAAACACCATATATTTT. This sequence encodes CASSLAGNTIYF.

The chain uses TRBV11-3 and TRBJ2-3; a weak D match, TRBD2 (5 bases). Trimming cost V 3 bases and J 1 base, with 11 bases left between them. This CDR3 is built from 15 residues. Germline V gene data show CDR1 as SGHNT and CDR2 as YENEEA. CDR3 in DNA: TGTGCCAGCAGCTTCCGTGCCGGGGGCACAGATACGCAGTATTTT. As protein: CASSFRAGGTDTQYF.

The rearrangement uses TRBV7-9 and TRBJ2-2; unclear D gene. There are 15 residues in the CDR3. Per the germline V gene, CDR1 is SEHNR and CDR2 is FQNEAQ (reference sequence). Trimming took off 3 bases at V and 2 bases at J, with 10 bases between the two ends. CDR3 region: CASSFHLGNTGELFF. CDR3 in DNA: TGTGCCAGCAGCTTTCATCTGGGTAACACCGGGGAGCTGTTTTTT. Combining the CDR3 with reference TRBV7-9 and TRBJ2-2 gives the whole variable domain DTGVSQNPRHKITKRGQNVTFRCDPISEHNRLYWYRQTLGQGPEFLTYFQNEAQLEKSRLLSDRFSAERPKGSFSTLEIQRTEQGDSAMYLCASSFHLGNTGELFFGEGSRLTVL.

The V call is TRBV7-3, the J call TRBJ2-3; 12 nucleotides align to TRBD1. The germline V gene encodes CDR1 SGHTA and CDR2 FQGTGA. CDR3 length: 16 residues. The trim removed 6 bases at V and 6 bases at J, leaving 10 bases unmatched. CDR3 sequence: CASRKPGQGARDTQYF. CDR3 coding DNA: TGTGCCAGCAGGAAGCCGGGACAGGGGGCGAGGGATACGCAGTATTTT.

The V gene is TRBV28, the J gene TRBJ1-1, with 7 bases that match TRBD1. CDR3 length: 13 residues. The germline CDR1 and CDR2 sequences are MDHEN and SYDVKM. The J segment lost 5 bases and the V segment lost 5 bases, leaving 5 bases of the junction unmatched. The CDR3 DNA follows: TGTGCCAGCAGTGACAGGGTTCGGACTGAAGCTTTCTTT. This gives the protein CASSDRVRTEAFF.

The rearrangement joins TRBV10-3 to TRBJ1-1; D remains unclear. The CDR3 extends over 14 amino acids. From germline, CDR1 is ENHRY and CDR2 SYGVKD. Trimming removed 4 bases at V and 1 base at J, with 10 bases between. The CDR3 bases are TGTGCCATCAGTGTTAGCAGGTCGAACACTGAAGCTTTCTTT. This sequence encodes CAISVSRSNTEAFF.

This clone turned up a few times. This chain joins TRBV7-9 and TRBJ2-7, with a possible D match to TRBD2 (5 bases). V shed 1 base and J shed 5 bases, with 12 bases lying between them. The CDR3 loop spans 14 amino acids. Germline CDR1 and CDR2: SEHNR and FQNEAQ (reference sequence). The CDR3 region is CASSLGRGPDEQYF. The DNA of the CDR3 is TGTGCCAGCAGCTTAGGCCGGGGTCCGGACGAGCAGTACTTC.